Following are 27 T cell receptor beta chains from one sample sequenced in a study of T cells after yellow fever vaccination. A single record per CDR3 protein comes from TCRdb applying MiXCR to the 5' RACE reads. The data show 150,000 to 200,000 distinct CDR3 sequences, 9.3% seen once. Specimen: CD8+ T cells sorted from PBMCs, collected 45 days after the yellow fever booster vaccination. The receptors derive from a man aged 18 to 35 who received the YFV17D yellow fever vaccine.

This clonotype was recorded many times. The rearrangement uses TRBV19 and TRBJ2-4; 9 bases match TRBD1. Per the germline V gene, CDR1 is LNHDA and CDR2 is SQIVND (reference sequence). The CDR3 consists of 15 residues. The junction had 7 bases not matched to a gene; V was cut back by 5 bases and J by 5 bases. The CDR3 DNA sequence: TGTGCCAGTAGTGGGACAGGGAGGATGGAAAACATTCAGTACTTC. Protein: CASSGTGRMENIQYF.

This clonotype was observed a handful of times. The chain joins TRBV7-6 to TRBJ1-4; D gene uncertain. The CDR3 length is 15 residues. Germline values: CDR1 SGHVS, CDR2 FNYEAQ. V was shortened by 5 bases and J by 7 bases, with 17 bases between the two germline ends. CDR3 coding DNA: TGTGCCAGCAGCCCCAGGACCGCTTCGGGTGAAAAACTGTTTTTT. Translated, it gives CASSPRTASGEKLFF. The variable domain in full, with the rest retrieved from reference TRBV7-6 and TRBJ1-4, is GAGVSQSPRYKVTKRGQDVALRCDPISGHVSLYWYRQALGQGPEFLTYFNYEAQQDKSGLPNDRFSAERPEGSISTLTIQRTEQRDSAMYRCASSPRTASGEKLFFGSGTQLSVL.

This clonotype was counted between two and nine times. V usage is TRBV29-1 and J usage is TRBJ2-7; 8 positions agree with TRBD1. This CDR3 comprises 12 residues. The germline gives CDR1 SQVTM, CDR2 ANQGSEA. V lost 5 bases and J lost 6; bases outside the gene matches: 6. This CDR3 reads CSVTGQGGEQYV. The CDR3 DNA reads TGCAGCGTTACCGGACAGGGCGGCGAGCAGTACGTC.

The chain employs TRBV6-2 or TRBV6-3 and TRBJ1-6, with D possibly being TRBD1 (5 bases). CDR1 and CDR2 (germline): MNHEY, SVGEGT. V lost 0 bases and J lost 6, with 9 bases in between. The CDR3 extends over 15 amino acids. This CDR3 reads CASSYSGELNSPLHF. CDR3 sequence (DNA): TGTGCCAGCAGTTACTCAGGGGAGCTTAATTCACCCCTCCACTTT.

This clonotype was counted a few times. This chain uses TRBV7-9 with TRBJ2-7, with TRBD1 as a possible D gene (5 bases). In germline, CDR1 is SEHNR, CDR2 FQNEAQ (reference sequence). The V gene lost 5 bases and the J gene lost 2 bases, with 19 bases spanning the gap. The CDR3 runs to 16 residues. CDR3 coding DNA: TGTGCCAGCAGCCCCAGACAGAGAACTGGGGCCTACGAGCAGTACTTC. It is translated as CASSPRQRTGAYEQYF.

This clonotype was observed at least ten times. The chain couples TRBV12-3 or TRBV12-4 to TRBJ2-6; D gene uncertain. This CDR3 is 14 amino acids long. V was pared by 3 bases and J by 4 bases, with 7 bases between. CDR3 protein: CASSFGGGANVLTF. The DNA of the CDR3 is TGTGCCAGCAGTTTTGGTGGGGGGGCCAACGTCCTGACTTTC.

This clonotype was seen more than once but under ten times. The rearrangement uses TRBV4-1 and TRBJ1-4; the D is unclear. This CDR3 is 14 amino acids long. Deletions cut 3 bases from V and 8 bases from J, with 13 bases between. Germline lookup yields CDR1 MGHRA and CDR2 YSYEKL. The CDR3 protein is CASSHGEGHEKLFF. The CDR3 DNA reads TGCGCCAGCAGCCACGGGGAAGGTCACGAAAAACTGTTTTTT.

Comment on this clonotype: A much more abundant neighbour one base away suggests this may be a read error. This chain connects TRBV28 to TRBJ1-5, with TRBD1 as a possible D gene (6 bases). There are 15 residues in the CDR3. Germline CDR1 MDHEN, CDR2 SYDVKM. Written as DNA, the CDR3 is TGTGCCAGCAGTTGGACAGCCTATAGCGATCAGCCCCAGCATTTT. Translation gives CASSWTAYSDQPQHF.

A few counts support this clonotype. The chain uses TRBV25-1 and TRBJ2-1, with 8 positions matching TRBD1. CDR1 MGHDK and CDR2 SYGVNS come from the germline V gene. J lost 6 bases, V lost 1 base, and 8 bases had no gene match. The CDR3 is made up of 16 amino acids. CDR3 nucleotide sequence: TGTGCCAGCAGTGAATTGGCGTACAGGGGGTCCAATGAGCAGTTCTTC. It encodes CASSELAYRGSNEQFF.

This clonotype came up a few times. The rearrangement uses TRBV6-2 or TRBV6-3 and TRBJ2-1; D uncertain. The CDR3 extends over 14 amino acids. V lost 6 bases to trimming and J lost 8 bases, with 17 bases between them. Germline V gives CDR1 MNHEY, CDR2 SVGEGT. In nucleotides, the CDR3 is TGTGCCAGCAGCCCCGAATCGGCTAGGTATGAGCAGTTCTTC. It yields the protein CASSPESARYEQFF.

The V call is TRBV15, the J call TRBJ2-5, with 7 bases that match TRBD2. V was clipped by 5 bases and J by 5 bases; unmatched bases: 11. CDR1 LNHNV and CDR2 YYDKDF come from the germline V gene (reference sequence). The CDR3 runs 15 residues. CDR3 sequence: CATSVTGGTRETQYF. The CDR3 nucleotides read TGTGCCACCAGCGTAACCGGGGGGACGAGGGAGACCCAGTACTTC.

The J gene is TRBJ2-3, the V gene TRBV4-1, with D perhaps matching TRBD1 (5 bases). This CDR3 is 14 amino acids long. The germline CDR1 and CDR2 sequences are MGHRA and YSYEKL. V was shortened by 4 bases and J by 7 bases, with 15 bases between the two germline ends. The CDR3 region is CASSPDSFPYTQYF. The CDR3 nucleotides are TGCGCCAGCAGCCCCGACAGCTTCCCTTATACGCAGTATTTT.

This clonotype was picked up a small number of times. V is TRBV6-2 or TRBV6-3 and J is TRBJ2-7; D may correspond to TRBD1 or TRBD2 (5 bases each). CDR1 and CDR2 (germline): MNHEY, SVGEGT. With 7 bases removed from V and 7 bases from J, the gap between germline ends came to 17 bases. The CDR3 runs 13 residues. The CDR3 region has the DNA TGTGCCAGCAAACGGGACGGGCCCTTTGAGCAGTACGTC. Its protein is CASKRDGPFEQYV.

This clonotype was picked up a small number of times. The V and J genes are TRBV4-1 and TRBJ1-1, with D perhaps matching TRBD1 (5 bases). Germline CDR1 and CDR2: MGHRA and YSYEKL. The CDR3 runs to 16 residues. The V and J ends lost 0 bases and 4 bases respectively, with 15 bases between them. The CDR3 sequence is CASSQDGGGEGTEAFF. CDR3 sequence (DNA): TGCGCCAGCAGCCAAGATGGTGGAGGGGAGGGCACTGAAGCTTTCTTT.

This chain connects TRBV19 to TRBJ2-3; 9 nucleotides align to TRBD1. Germline V gene lookup returns CDR1 LNHDA and CDR2 SQIVND (reference sequence). The trim removed 3 bases at V and 3 bases at J, leaving 4 bases unmatched. This CDR3 is built from 15 residues. CDR3 loop: CASSIGQGFTDTQYF. The CDR3 bases are TGTGCCAGTAGTATTGGACAGGGGTTTACAGATACGCAGTATTTT. The whole variable domain, remainder taken from reference TRBV19 and TRBJ2-3, is DGGITQSPKYLFRKEGQNVTLSCEQNLNHDAMYWYRQDPGQGLRLIYYSQIVNDFQKGDIAEGYSVSREKKESFPLTVTSAQKNPTAFYLCASSIGQGFTDTQYFGPGTRLTVL.

DNA for the CDR3: TGTGCCAGCAGTGAATCAGGGGAGGTTTCACCCCTCCACTTT. It specifies CASSESGEVSPLHF. The V gene is TRBV6-1, the J gene TRBJ1-6, with D perhaps TRBD1 (6 bases). Trimming removed 2 bases from V and 9 bases from J, with 11 bases in between. The V gene's germline CDR1 is MNHNS and CDR2 SASEGT. The CDR3 spans 14 residues.

The table lists this clonotype with many counts. The chain couples TRBV7-9 to TRBJ1-1, with D uncertain. Germline lookup yields CDR1 SEHNR and CDR2 FQNEAQ (reference sequence). V was trimmed by 4 bases and J by 0 bases, leaving 6 bases between them. CDR3 length: 13 residues. The CDR3 coding sequence is TGTGCCAGCAGCTCGACCGTGAACACTGAAGCTTTCTTT. Protein sequence: CASSSTVNTEAFF.

The chain carries TRBV4-3 and TRBJ2-2; D is perhaps TRBD1 (5 bases). Trimming removed 1 base at V and 13 bases at J, with 7 bases between. The CDR3 is 11 amino acids. Germline V gene data show CDR1 as LGHNA and CDR2 as YSLEER. CDR3 nucleotides: TGCGCCAGCAGCCAAGCAGGGTTGCTGTTTTTT. Translated, it gives CASSQAGLLFF.

This clonotype was detected only a few times. This chain uses TRBV13 with TRBJ1-1; tentative D call: TRBD1 (6 bases). CDR3 length equals 14 residues. Germline V gene data show CDR1 as PRHDT and CDR2 as FYEKMQ (reference sequence). V lost 6 bases and J 1 base, leaving 12 bases between the germline ends. The CDR3 DNA reads as TGTGCCAGCAGTCGGGACACGCAGAACACTGAAGCTTTCTTT. It translates to CASSRDTQNTEAFF.

The V and J genes are TRBV12-3 or TRBV12-4 and TRBJ2-3, with D perhaps matching TRBD1 (6 bases). V gave up 3 bases and J gave up 0 bases, with 10 bases separating them. This CDR3 contains 15 residues. The CDR3 reads CASSFGQLSTDTQYF. CDR3 in DNA: TGTGCCAGCAGTTTCGGACAGCTAAGCACAGATACGCAGTATTTT.

The chain combines TRBV6-4 with TRBJ2-1, with 8 positions matching TRBD1. Germline V CDR1 and CDR2: MRHNA, SNTAGT. After removal of 3 bases from V and 8 bases from J, the junction contained 6 bases not matched to a gene. The CDR3 totals 14 residues. CDR3 DNA: TGTGCCAGCAGTGAGACCCAGGGGGCGGATGAGCAGTTCTTC. Protein sequence: CASSETQGADEQFF.

This clonotype has only a few counts. V is TRBV5-4 and J is TRBJ1-2, with 8 bases that match TRBD1. J gave up 4 bases and V 4 bases, and 9 bases lay outside the gene matches. CDR1 and CDR2 (germline): SGHNT, YYREEE (reference sequence). This CDR3 spans 15 amino acids. CDR3 in DNA: TGTGCCAGCAGCACCGGACAGGGATTGGCCTATGGCTACACCTTC. Its translation is CASSTGQGLAYGYTF.

The CDR3 spells CASSAGNPITEAFF. The CDR3 DNA reads TGTGCCAGCAGCGCGGGAAACCCCATCACTGAAGCTTTCTTT. The genes are TRBV11-2 and TRBJ1-1; D uncertain. This CDR3 region has 14 residues. The germline CDR1 and CDR2 sequences are SGHAT and FQNNGV. Trimming took off 5 bases at V and 4 bases at J, with 14 bases between the two ends. The complete variable domain, with remaining parts taken from reference TRBV11-2 and TRBJ1-1, reads EAGVAQSPRYKIIEKRQSVAFWCNPISGHATLYWYQQILGQGPKLLIQFQNNGVVDDSQLPKDRFSAERLKGVDSTLKIQPAKLEDSAVYLCASSAGNPITEAFFGQGTRLTVV.

V and J are TRBV12-5 and TRBJ2-4, with TRBD1 matching over 9 bases. Unmatched junction bases numbered 3, after V lost 0 bases and J lost 0 bases. Germline V lookup: CDR1 LGHNT, CDR2 FRNRAP. This CDR3 is built from 17 residues. In DNA, the CDR3 is TGTGCTAGTGGTTTGGTAGGGACAGGGTTAGCCAAAAACATTCAGTACTTC. It is translated as CASGLVGTGLAKNIQYF.

The J gene is TRBJ2-3, the V gene TRBV24-1; 8 bases are a match to TRBD1. The length of the CDR3 is 14 residues. CDR1 and CDR2 (germline): KGHDR, SFDVKD. V lost 3 bases to trimming and J lost 7 bases; unmatched junction nucleotides: 5. The CDR3 sequence is CATSDPQGANTQYF. The CDR3 region has the DNA TGTGCCACCAGTGATCCCCAGGGGGCGAATACGCAGTATTTT.

The chain couples TRBV6-5 to TRBJ2-3; TRBD1 might be the D (5 bases). Germline CDR1 reads MNHEY; CDR2 reads SVGAGI. V gave up 2 bases and J gave up 5 bases, with 14 bases separating them. CDR3 length: 15 amino acids. CDR3 coding DNA: TGTGCCAGCAGTTACGCGGCAGGGTCGGTAGATACGCAGTATTTT. Its protein product is CASSYAAGSVDTQYF.

This clonotype has at least ten counts. The gene calls are TRBV12-5 and TRBJ2-1; D not certain. V was pared by 3 bases and J by 9 bases, with 9 bases between. CDR3 length: 12 amino acids. Germline V lookup: CDR1 LGHNT, CDR2 FRNRAP. The CDR3 reads CASGFSPGEQFF. For the CDR3, the DNA is TGTGCTAGTGGTTTTAGTCCGGGTGAGCAGTTCTTC. Based on the CDR3 plus reference TRBV12-5 and TRBJ2-1, the full variable domain is DARVTQTPRHKVTEMGQEVTMRCQPILGHNTVFWYRQTMMQGLELLAYFRNRAPLDDSGMPKDRFSAEMPDATLATLKIQPSEPRDSAVYFCASGFSPGEQFFGPGTRLTVL.